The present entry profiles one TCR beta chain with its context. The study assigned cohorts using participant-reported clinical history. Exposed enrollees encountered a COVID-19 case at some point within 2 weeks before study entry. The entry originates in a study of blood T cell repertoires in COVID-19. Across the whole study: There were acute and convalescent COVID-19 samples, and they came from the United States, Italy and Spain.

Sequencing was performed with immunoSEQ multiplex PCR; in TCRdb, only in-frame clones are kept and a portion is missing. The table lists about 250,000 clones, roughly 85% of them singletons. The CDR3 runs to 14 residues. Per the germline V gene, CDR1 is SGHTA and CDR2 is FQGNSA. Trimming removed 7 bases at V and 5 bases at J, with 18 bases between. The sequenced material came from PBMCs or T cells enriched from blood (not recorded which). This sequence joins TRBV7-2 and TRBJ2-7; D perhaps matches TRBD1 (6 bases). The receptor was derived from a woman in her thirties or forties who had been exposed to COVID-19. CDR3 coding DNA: TGTGCCAGCACCCTCGGGACATCCAGGAACGAGCAGTACTTC. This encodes CASTLGTSRNEQYF.